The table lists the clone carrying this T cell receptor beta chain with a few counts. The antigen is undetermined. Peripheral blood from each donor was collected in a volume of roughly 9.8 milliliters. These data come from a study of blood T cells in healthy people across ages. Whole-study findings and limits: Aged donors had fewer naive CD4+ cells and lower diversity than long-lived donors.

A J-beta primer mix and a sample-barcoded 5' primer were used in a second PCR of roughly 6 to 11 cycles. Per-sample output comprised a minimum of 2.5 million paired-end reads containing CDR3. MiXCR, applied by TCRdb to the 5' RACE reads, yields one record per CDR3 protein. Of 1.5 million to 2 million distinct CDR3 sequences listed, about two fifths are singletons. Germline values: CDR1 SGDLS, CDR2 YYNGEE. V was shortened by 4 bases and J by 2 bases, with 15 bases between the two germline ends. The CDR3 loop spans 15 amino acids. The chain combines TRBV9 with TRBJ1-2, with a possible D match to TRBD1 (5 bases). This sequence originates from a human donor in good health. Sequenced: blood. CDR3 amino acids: CASSPQAGPNYGYTF. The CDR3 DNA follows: TGTGCCAGCAGCCCCCAGGCGGGACCGAACTATGGCTACACCTTC.